The present TCR beta chain was sequenced within a study of T cells in Graves' hyperthyroidism and ophthalmopathy. Orbital computed tomography and thyroid ultrasound, together with serum TRAb and thyroxine and clinical symptoms, were used for diagnoses. Whole-study findings and limits: Blood also contained most expanded thyroid clonotypes above 0.001. Ophthalmopathy was model-predicted a median about 6 months pre-onset. By a 13 V-J model, ophthalmopathy was set apart from stable hyperthyroidism.

Trimming removed 6 bases at V and 4 bases at J, with 13 bases between. The CDR3 has 15 residues. The TCR beta CDR3 regions underwent amplification using RNA transcripts as the source. HTBI primers drove first-round RT-PCR of the TCR CDR3. One entry per CDR3 protein, called by TCRdb with MiXCR from the multiplex PCR reads. The sample holds a few hundred thousand distinct CDR3 sequences; about 45% are singletons and the top ten take 44%. Many counts were recorded for this clonotype. Its antigen is still unknown. Source material: peripheral blood or thyroid tissue (not recorded which). The source of this sequence is an adult woman with Graves' disease, either hyperthyroidism or ophthalmopathy (not recorded which). V is TRBV12-3 or TRBV12-4 and J is TRBJ2-6; perhaps TRBD1 as D (6 bases). CDR3 in DNA: TGTGCCAGCAGCCGCAGGGGAGCCGGGGCCAACGTCCTGACTTTC. Translated: CASSRRGAGANVLTF.